This T cell receptor beta chain was observed in a study of CD8+CD57+ T cells in acquired aplastic anemia. CDR3 and TCR beta VDJ profiling relied on a genomic DNA template. TCRdb passed the reads through MiXCR, listing each CDR3 protein once. The sample carries about 190,000 distinct CDR3 sequences, roughly half recorded once. Germline CDR1 SGHVS, CDR2 FQNEAQ. The CDR3 extends over 13 amino acids. Trimming took off 1 base at V and 5 bases at J, with 9 bases between the two ends. Patients picked for sequencing had shown CD8+CD57+ cell expansion detected by flow cytometry. Blood sampling was performed on the patients, and none of them had received therapy by then.

This chain links TRBV7-8 with TRBJ2-7, with D possibly matching TRBD1 (6 bases). Source material: sorted CD4+, CD8+, or CD8+CD57+ T cells (not recorded which) from PBMCs. The source of this sequence is a human donor with aplastic anemia. DNA for the CDR3: TGTGCCAGCAGCTTAGTAGGACAGAACGAGCAGTACTTC. Encoded protein: CASSLVGQNEQYF.